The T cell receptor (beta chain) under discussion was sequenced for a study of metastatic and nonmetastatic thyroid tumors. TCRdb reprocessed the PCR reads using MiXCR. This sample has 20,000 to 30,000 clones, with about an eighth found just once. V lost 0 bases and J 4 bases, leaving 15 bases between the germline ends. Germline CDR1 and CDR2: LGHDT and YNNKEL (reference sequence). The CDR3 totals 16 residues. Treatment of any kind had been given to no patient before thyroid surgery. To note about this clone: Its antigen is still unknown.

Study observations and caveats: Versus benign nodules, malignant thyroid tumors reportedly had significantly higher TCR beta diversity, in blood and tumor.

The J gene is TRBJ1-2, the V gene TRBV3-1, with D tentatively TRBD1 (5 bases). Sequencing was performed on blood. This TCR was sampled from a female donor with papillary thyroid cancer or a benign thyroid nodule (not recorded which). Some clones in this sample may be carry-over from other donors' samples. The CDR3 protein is CASSQDIGQGGYGYTF. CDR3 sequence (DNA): TGTGCCAGCAGCCAAGATATTGGGCAGGGAGGCTATGGCTACACCTTC.